This T cell receptor beta chain is from a study of T cell responses to AZD1222 COVID-19 vaccine. General study results and limits: Donors skewed white British and female; clonal diversity was possibly underestimated. In the spike-specific TCR repertoire, nearly half reportedly target unmutated variant regions. Repertoire collection took place solely once the T cell response had peaked. Only 5 or 6 AZD1222 recipients were seropositive at baseline.

As for this clone: Its antigen is unidentified.

Assay used: immunoSEQ multiplex PCR; TCRdb lists only in-frame clones, some missing. Of 120,000 to 150,000 clones in the sample, approximately 89% were seen once. The CDR3 runs 16 residues. V shed 5 bases, J shed 0 bases, and the junction held 7 bases outside the gene matches. Germline V gives CDR1 MNHNY, CDR2 SVGAGI (reference sequence). The chain joins TRBV6-6 to TRBJ1-3; 7 bases align to TRBD1. This TCR was sampled from an adult in good health. Specimen: peripheral blood, collected on day 0 of MenACWY control vaccination. CDR3: CASSRLTGSSGNTIYF. The CDR3, as DNA: TGTGCCAGCAGTCGATTGACAGGGAGCTCTGGAAACACCATATATTTT.